The rows below give T cell receptor beta chains drawn from one sample of a study of T cell responses to AZD1222 COVID-19 vaccine. Method: immunoSEQ multiplex PCR; TCRdb's copy keeps in-frame clones and lacks some. The data show approximately 120,000 clones, with over 70% seen just once and around 6.1% held by the top ten. The source was peripheral blood, collected on day 0 of AZD1222 vaccination. Receptors originate from an adult in good health. CDR3s include the opening cysteine and the closing phenylalanine or tryptophan. Fields, in order: D gene, J gene, V gene, CDR3 protein, CDR3 DNA. D genes are given only for firm matches.

>TRBD1|TRBJ2-5|TRBV11-3
CASSRDRGSQETQYF
TGTGCCAGCAGCCGGGACAGGGGTTCTCAAGAGACCCAGTACTTC
>TRBD1|TRBJ1-1|TRBV5-8
CASSPGQGITEAFF
TGTGCCAGCAGCCCCGGACAGGGGATCACTGAAGCTTTCTTT
>NA|TRBJ1-5|TRBV2
CASSDWRGHPSNQPQHF
TGTGCCAGCAGTGATTGGAGGGGACACCCTAGCAATCAGCCCCAGCATTTT
>NA|TRBJ1-1|TRBV5-4
CASSLPQGAEAFF
TGTGCCAGCAGCTTGCCCCAAGGGGCCGAAGCTTTCTTT
>NA|TRBJ2-1|TRBV7-8
CASSLGSAEHNNEQFF
TGTGCCAGCAGCTTAGGATCAGCGGAGCATAACAATGAGCAGTTCTTC
>NA|TRBJ2-7|TRBV7-9
CASSLVGTEQYF
TGTGCCAGCAGCTTAGTCGGGACCGAACAGTACTTC
>NA|TRBJ2-7|TRBV6-2/TRBV6-3
CASSWDGATSQWF
TGTGCCAGCAGTTGGGACGGGGCTACGAGCCAGTGGTTC
>NA|TRBJ1-1|TRBV11-3
CASSFSGGANEAFF
TGTGCCAGCAGCTTCTCCGGGGGCGCAAATGAAGCTTTCTTT
>TRBD1|TRBJ1-2|TRBV4-1
CASSWSRGTVPAAGYGYTF
TGCGCCAGCAGTTGGTCGCGGGGGACAGTCCCGGCCGCCGGGTATGGCTACACCTTC
>TRBD1|TRBJ2-7|TRBV28
CASRAPGQGIYEQYF
TGTGCCAGCAGGGCCCCGGGACAGGGGATCTACGAGCAGTACTTC
>TRBD1|TRBJ2-5|TRBV11-3
CASSYRGGETQYF
TGTGCCAGCAGCTACAGGGGCGGGGAGACCCAGTACTTC
>NA|TRBJ2-7|TRBV18
CASSQRGDTRTYEQYF
TGTGCCAGCTCACAAAGAGGGGACACAAGAACATACGAGCAGTACTTC
>TRBD2|TRBJ2-5|TRBV10-3
CAISEPVSSGGGETQYF
TGTGCCATCAGTGAGCCGGTGTCGAGCGGGGGGGGTGAGACCCAGTACTTC
>NA|TRBJ2-1|TRBV23-1
CASSQSAEQFF
TGCGCCAGCAGTCAATCGGCTGAGCAGTTCTTC
>NA|TRBJ1-5|TRBV6-5
CASSSRERQPQHF
TGTGCCAGCAGTTCCAGGGAACGACAGCCCCAGCATTTT
>TRBD1|TRBJ2-6|TRBV6-1
CASSEARGGPGANVLTF
TGTGCCAGCAGTGAAGCGCGAGGGGGCCCTGGGGCCAACGTCCTGACTTTC
>TRBD2|TRBJ2-3|TRBV30
CAWSSIAGGPSDTQYF
TGTGCCTGGAGTTCCATAGCGGGGGGCCCTTCAGATACGCAGTATTTT